This T cell receptor (beta chain) was recorded in a study of identical twins. The study, taken as a whole, reports: Cross-sectional statistics, not tracking of the same donors, supported the conclusions. Memory repertoires lacked the insertion deficit that abundant cord blood beta clonotypes showed.

The CDR3 totals 17 residues. Per germline, CDR1 SGHAT and CDR2 FQNNGV. V lost 0 bases and J lost 0; bases outside the gene matches: 4. TCRdb re-analysed the 5' RACE reads in MiXCR, keeping a single row per CDR3 protein. Of around 960,000 distinct CDR3 sequences in the sample, about 12% are singletons; the top ten hold around 1.6%. Comment on this clonotype: The antigen remains unidentified.

The sample was also linked to a second study, of yellow fever vaccine responses in identical twins.

V usage is TRBV11-2 and J usage is TRBJ2-2, with 7 bases aligning to TRBD2. This TCR derives from a woman under 30 in good health. The sample comprised PBMCs. The CDR3: CASSLESSGTNTGELFF. The CDR3 DNA reads TGTGCCAGCAGCTTAGAGTCTAGCGGAACGAACACCGGGGAGCTGTTTTTT.